The subject of this entry is one T cell receptor (beta chain). The antigen this receptor binds is unknown. No qualities accompany the bases; no much larger clone lies one base away. The donors were some 36 Caucasian individuals from Russia, aged roughly 6 to 100 years, who were systemically healthy. Each donor gave roughly 9.5 milliliters of peripheral blood, collected into EDTA-treated Vacutainer tubes. Ficoll-Paque density-gradient centrifugation was used to isolate PBMCs, with at least 7 million per sample. Trizol reagent was used to extract total RNA from PBMCs, with at least 5 micrograms per sample. The percentages of naive CD45RAhigh/CD27high T cells were determined by flow cytometry on a PBMC aliquot from every donor. These data come from a study of blood T cells in healthy people across ages (dated by TCRdb to between 2014 and 2016). General notes on the study: In model experiments, template switching captured about one uniquely barcoded TCR beta cDNA molecule for every two T cells. The study measured age-related changes in TCR beta repertoire diversity using deep sequencing normalized with unique cDNA molecular identifiers. The donors were divided into four age groups: young (average approximately 15 years), middle-aged (around 41), aged (around 67) and long-lived (around 80). Two additional independent replicas of 1 million unique cDNA reads from the same blood draw were analyzed for two donors (one aged 18 to 30 and one aged 80 or older). To avoid experimental bias, donors of different ages were randomly spread across the sequencing lanes. General conclusions and limits of the study: Estimates of total diversity based on one million sequenced T cells were considered lower bounds and underestimates. Because donor CMV infection status was unknown, age-related changes in expanded clonotypes were potentially confounded. Observed TCR beta diversity per million T cells fell roughly linearly with age, and a significant reduction was already apparent by age approximately 40. A strong correlation was found between observed TCR beta diversity and the percentage of naive T cells measured by flow cytometry. Since profiling was done on bulk unsorted PBMCs, naive and antigen-experienced compartments could not be conclusively compared. Compared with the aged group, the long-lived group had more naive CD4+ T cells, fewer expanded clones and increased TCR diversity, suggesting age selection.

Receptor amplification or capture employed 5' RACE. The reads were generated on an Illumina HiSeq 2500. The second PCR ran for about 6 to 11 cycles and used a J-beta primer mix along with a sample-barcoded 5' primer. A unique molecular identifier was introduced onto each TCR beta cDNA molecule by a template-switch 5' adaptor carrying 12 random nucleotides. At least 2.5 million CDR3-containing paired-end reads were obtained from each sample. The Mint cDNA synthesis kit, primed by a TRBC-specific oligonucleotide, was used to synthesize first-strand cDNA from all RNA. Following uracil-DNA glycosylase treatment, all cDNA underwent a first 18-cycle PCR with the universal primers M1SS and BC2_uni_R. The authors processed their data as follows. For normalization, 1 million high-quality reads were randomly selected from each sample, with every read carrying a distinct molecular identifier. Instead of being binned into consensus sequences, reads that shared molecular identifiers were thrown out. MiTCR, run with a Q25 quality threshold and the strictest error-elimination algorithm, handled CDR3 identification, clonotype clustering and error correction. A nonparametric unseen species model with Euler transformation was used to estimate a lower bound on total TCR beta diversity. The raw public reads went through TCRdb reprocessing: fastp at Q25, MiXCR clone calling, in-frame beta chains kept. A single entry per CDR3 protein holds the most common genes and DNA from its merged rows. These V and J calls are TCRdb output, not the study's own analysis. The sample contains under 750,000 distinct CDR3 sequences, 40% to 50% of them found a single time. Around 24% of the sample is taken by the ten largest.

V is cut back by 0 bases and J by 3 bases, with 5 bases in the junction unmatched. For CDR1 and CDR2, the germline V gene lists SGHRS and YFSETQ. Spanning cysteine to phenylalanine, the CDR3 consists of 16 amino acids. The CDR3 DNA has 48 bases and is translated from base 1. The chain was built from TRBV5-1 and TRBJ2-3; TRBD1 aligns with 9 central bases. The specimen sequenced was blood. The sequence was collected from a man of 80 years or more in good health. The sequenced DNA is TGCGCCAGCAGCTTGGGGGGACAGGGATTAACAGATACGCAGTATTTT. Its protein reads: CASSLGGQGLTDTQYF.